These 20 T cell receptor beta chains share one sample of origin, sequenced in a study of human T cells and chemical hapten exposure. The time point is: patch test 2, 6 weeks after DPC sensitization. This sample's treatment: therapeutic diphenylcyclopropenone sensitization with weekly scalp DPC. TCRdb recomputed calls from the RACE reads with MiXCR, one row per CDR3 protein. This sample has about 380,000 distinct CDR3 sequences; nearly 6.5% occur once, and the top ten carry over 5.5%. The sample here was whole blood, taken in connection with sensitization to the hapten diphenylcyclopropenone (DPC). Every receptor here comes from a woman aged 18-35 years with alopecia areata. Some clones in this sample may be carry-over from other donors' samples.

The table lists this clonotype with many counts. V usage is TRBV12-3 or TRBV12-4 and J usage is TRBJ2-3, with a possible D match to TRBD1 (5 bases). V lost 5 bases, J lost 9 bases, and 18 bases lay in between. The CDR3 covers 14 residues. The CDR3 region has the DNA TGTGCCAGCAGTCCCAGGGTGGACCGAAACACGCAGTATTTT. Its translation is CASSPRVDRNTQYF.

This clonotype occurred a few times. The chain employs TRBV29-1 and TRBJ1-2, with 10 bases lining up with TRBD1. This CDR3 is built from 16 residues. CDR1 and CDR2 (germline): SQVTM, ANQGSEA. J was trimmed by 4 bases and V by 6 bases; bases with no gene match: 14. The DNA for the CDR3 is TGCAGCGTCCCAAGGACAGGGGGTATGGAGATCTATGGCTACACCTTC. Its protein is CSVPRTGGMEIYGYTF.

Many counts were recorded for this clonotype. This rearrangement joins TRBV7-2 to TRBJ2-2, with D maybe TRBD2 (5 bases). The V gene's germline CDR1 is SGHTA and CDR2 FQGNSA. V was cut by 1 base and J by 5 bases, with 5 bases left in between. This CDR3 comprises 13 residues. The CDR3 reads CASSLVATGELFF. CDR3 bases: TGTGCCAGCAGCTTAGTAGCGACCGGGGAGCTGTTTTTT.

The V call is TRBV3-1, the J call TRBJ2-2; no reliable D call. V was shortened by 8 bases and J by 4 bases, with 5 bases between the two germline ends. The germline V gene encodes CDR1 LGHDT and CDR2 YNNKEL (reference sequence). The CDR3 extends over 11 amino acids. In DNA form, the CDR3 reads TGTGCCAGCGTCGGCACCGGGGAGCTGTTTTTT. Its protein is CASVGTGELFF.

A few counts support this clonotype. This chain uses TRBV7-2 with TRBJ1-2, with D possibly matching TRBD1 (5 bases). Trimming cost V 1 base and J 8 bases, with 11 bases left between them. This CDR3 is 13 amino acids long. Germline lookup yields CDR1 SGHTA and CDR2 FQGNSA. The CDR3 sequence: CASSLESGIGYTF. CDR3 nucleotide sequence: TGTGCCAGCAGCTTAGAATCAGGGATCGGCTACACCTTC.

V usage is TRBV10-3 and J usage is TRBJ1-4; TRBD1 agrees at 12 bases. CDR1 is ENHRY, CDR2 SYGVKD, per germline. J lost 7 bases, V lost 0 bases, and 3 bases had no gene match. The CDR3 is 16 residues long. The CDR3 sequence is CAISESGTGGGEKLFF. The CDR3 nucleotides are TGTGCCATCAGTGAGTCAGGGACAGGGGGCGGTGAAAAACTGTTTTTT.

Many counts were recorded for this clonotype. This rearrangement joins TRBV21-1 to TRBJ1-2; the table's D call of TRBD1 was not tested on the DNA. TRBV21-1 is listed as a pseudogene. The CDR3 sequence is 20 residues long. The DNA of the CDR3 is TGTGCCAGCAGCAAGAGGGTAGGGGGCAGACCCTTAAGAGTAAACTATGGCTACACCTTC. Its translation: CASSKRVGGRPLRVNYGYTF.

The chain is built from TRBV20-1 and TRBJ2-7; either TRBD1 or TRBD2 may fit D (5 bases each). Trimming cost V 3 bases and J 2 bases, with 8 bases left between them. From germline, CDR1 is DFQATT and CDR2 SNEGSKA (reference sequence). This CDR3 region has 12 residues. The CDR3 reads CSARGTTYEQYF. The DNA for the CDR3 is TGCAGTGCTAGGGGGACCACCTACGAGCAGTACTTC.

This chain joins TRBV7-9 and TRBJ2-2; the D is unclear. The CDR3 spans 16 residues. Trimming removed 2 bases from V and 0 bases from J, with 10 bases in between. Per germline, CDR1 SEHNR and CDR2 FQNEAQ (reference sequence). CDR3 bases: TGTGCCAGCAGCTTACTCGGAGCCTCGAACACCGGGGAGCTGTTTTTT. Translation: CASSLLGASNTGELFF.

This clonotype has ten or more counts. This chain connects TRBV10-3 to TRBJ1-5; TRBD1 is a possible D gene (5 bases). V was clipped by 10 bases and J by 6 bases, with 19 bases between them. Germline assignment: CDR1 ENHRY and CDR2 SYGVKD. The CDR3 is 14 amino acids. The CDR3 sequence is CATRGTDKAQPQHF. The CDR3 DNA reads TGTGCCACCCGTGGGACGGATAAGGCTCAGCCCCAGCATTTT.

This clonotype was seen more than once but under ten times. The chain carries TRBV14 and TRBJ1-1; D gene unclear. The CDR3 runs 14 residues. CDR1 is SGHDN and CDR2 is FVKESK in the germline V gene. V was shortened by 1 base and J by 11 bases, with 17 bases between the two germline ends. The CDR3, as DNA: TGTGCCAGCAGCCAAGGGACGGGCCTCTTAGGTGCTTTCTTT. It encodes CASSQGTGLLGAFF.

The rearrangement joins TRBV27 to TRBJ2-3; 10 bases fit TRBD1. After removal of 6 bases from V and 5 bases from J, the junction contained 11 bases not matched to a gene. The germline CDR1 and CDR2 sequences are MNHEY and SMNVEV (reference sequence). This CDR3 is built from 16 residues. The CDR3 sequence is CASSPRGTGEGDTQYF. In nucleotides, the CDR3 is TGTGCCAGCAGCCCACGAGGGACAGGGGAGGGAGATACGCAGTATTTT.

The chain couples TRBV7-2 to TRBJ2-7; weak D call: TRBD1 (6 bases). V was clipped by 5 bases and J by 0 bases, with 17 bases between them. Looked up from germline, CDR1 is SGHTA and CDR2 is FQGNSA. The CDR3 extends over 16 amino acids. CDR3: CASSEPGQSSSYEQYF. For the CDR3, the DNA is TGTGCCAGCAGCGAGCCCGGACAGTCGAGCTCCTACGAGCAGTACTTC.

This clonotype was counted between two and nine times. This sequence joins TRBV2 and TRBJ1-1; D is possibly TRBD1 (5 bases). With 3 bases removed from V and 0 bases from J, the gap between germline ends came to 11 bases. CDR3 length equals 15 residues. Germline-derived CDR1 and CDR2 are SNHLY and FYNNEI. CDR3 nucleotide sequence: TGTGCCAGCAGTGATGCAGGGAAAATGAACACTGAAGCTTTCTTT. Translation: CASSDAGKMNTEAFF.

V gene TRBV6-2 or TRBV6-3 combines with J gene TRBJ2-6; D perhaps matches TRBD1 (5 bases). Deletions cut 8 bases from V and 2 bases from J, with 7 bases between. In germline, CDR1 is MNHEY, CDR2 SVGEGT. This CDR3 comprises 13 residues. The CDR3 region has the DNA TGTGCCAGCCCCAGGGCTGGGGCCAACGTCCTGACTTTC. It is translated as CASPRAGANVLTF.

The sample holds many counts of this clonotype. This chain uses TRBV5-5 with TRBJ1-6, with D perhaps matching TRBD1 (5 bases). The CDR3 runs to 16 residues. V shed 4 bases and J shed 8 bases, with 19 bases lying between them. CDR1 is SGHKS, CDR2 YYEKEE, per germline (reference sequence). CDR3 sequence reads: CASSRDPGRLDSPLHF. The CDR3 DNA follows: TGTGCCAGCAGCCGGGACCCAGGGCGGCTGGATTCACCCCTCCACTTT.

At least ten counts were recorded for this clonotype. V is TRBV29-1 and J is TRBJ1-5; TRBD1 might be the D (5 bases). Germline lookup yields CDR1 SQVTM and CDR2 ANQGSEA. The CDR3 runs to 14 residues. Trimming took 1 base from V and 3 from J, leaving 10 bases between them. CDR3 bases: TGCAGCGTTGAAGGCCAGGGTATCAATCAGCCCCAGCATTTT. Translated: CSVEGQGINQPQHF.

This chain connects TRBV28 to TRBJ2-1; D possibly matches TRBD1 or TRBD2 (5 bases each). Germline V lookup: CDR1 MDHEN, CDR2 SYDVKM. The ends were cut back, 4 bases at V and 6 bases at J, with 16 bases in the middle. The length of the CDR3 is 15 residues. CDR3: CASSSTAGTPNEQFF. The DNA of the CDR3 is TGTGCCAGCAGTTCGACGGCCGGGACCCCCAATGAGCAGTTCTTC. Full variable domain (missing parts from reference TRBV28 and TRBJ2-1): DVKVTQSSRYLVKRTGEKVFLECVQDMDHENMFWYRQDPGLGLRLIYFSYDVKMKEKGDIPEGYSVSREKKERFSLILESASTNQTSMYLCASSSTAGTPNEQFFGPGTRLTVL.

This clonotype was picked up many times. CDR3 sequence reads: CSAPEGLDEQYF. The CDR3 region has the DNA TGCAGTGCTCCCGAGGGGTTGGACGAGCAGTACTTC. The chain employs TRBV20-1 and TRBJ2-7; D could derive from TRBD1 or TRBD2 (5 bases each). CDR1 is DFQATT and CDR2 is SNEGSKA in the germline V gene (reference sequence). CDR3 size: 12 residues. Trimming cost V 5 bases and J 5 bases, with 13 bases left between them.

This clonotype came up a few times. This sequence joins TRBV28 and TRBJ1-1, with a tentative D call TRBD1 (6 bases). Trimming cost V 7 bases and J 1 base, with 16 bases left between them. CDR1 MDHEN and CDR2 SYDVKM come from the germline V gene. There are 15 residues in the CDR3. CDR3 loop: CASTGAGAPNTEAFF. CDR3 nucleotide sequence: TGTGCCAGCACGGGGGCGGGGGCTCCGAACACTGAAGCTTTCTTT.